The text below deals with one T cell receptor beta chain. Its antigen remains unknown. This CDR3 region has 14 residues. Germline lookup yields CDR1 MDHEN and CDR2 SYDVKM. Trimming took 3 bases from V and 0 from J, leaving 8 bases between them. Time point described: late sampling 161 to 241 days after vaccination in a few convalescent patients. Treatment denoted: approximately nine-day PBMC culture with coronavirus spike peptide pools or control peptides (ViraFEST assay). Sequencing of the DNA from cultured CD4+ T cells was carried out with the Oncomine TCR Beta short-read assay. TCRdb re-analysed the PCR reads in MiXCR, keeping a single row per CDR3 protein. The sample lists about 24,000 distinct CDR3 sequences, roughly 40% occurring once. The data derive from a study of vaccination and CD4 T cells after COVID-19.

The TCR was taken from a human donor who had recovered from COVID-19. This sample comprised CD4+ T cells from blood, cultured in vitro, obtained about 7 months after SARS-CoV-2 vaccination. The rearrangement links TRBV28 to TRBJ1-1, with D maybe TRBD1 (6 bases). CDR3 DNA sequence: TGTGCCAGCAGTTTTGGGGGCCTGAACACTGAAGCTTTCTTT. Protein: CASSFGGLNTEAFF. Together with reference TRBV28 and TRBJ1-1, the CDR3 gives the full variable domain: DVKVTQSSRYLVKRTGEKVFLECVQDMDHENMFWYRQDPGLGLRLIYFSYDVKMKEKGDIPEGYSVSREKKERFSLILESASTNQTSMYLCASSFGGLNTEAFFGQGTRLTVV.